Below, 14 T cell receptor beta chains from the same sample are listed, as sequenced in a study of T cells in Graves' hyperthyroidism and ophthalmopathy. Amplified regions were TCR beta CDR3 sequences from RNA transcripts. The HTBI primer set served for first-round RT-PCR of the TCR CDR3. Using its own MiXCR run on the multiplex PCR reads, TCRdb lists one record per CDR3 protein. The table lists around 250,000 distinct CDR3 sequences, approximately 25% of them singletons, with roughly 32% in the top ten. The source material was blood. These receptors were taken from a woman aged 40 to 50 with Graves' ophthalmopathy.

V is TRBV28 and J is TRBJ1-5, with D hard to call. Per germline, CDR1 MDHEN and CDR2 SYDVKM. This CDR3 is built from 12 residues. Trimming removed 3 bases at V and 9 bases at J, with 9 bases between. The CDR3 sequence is CASSFPNGPQHF. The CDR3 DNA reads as TGTGCCAGCAGTTTTCCCAATGGGCCCCAGCATTTT.

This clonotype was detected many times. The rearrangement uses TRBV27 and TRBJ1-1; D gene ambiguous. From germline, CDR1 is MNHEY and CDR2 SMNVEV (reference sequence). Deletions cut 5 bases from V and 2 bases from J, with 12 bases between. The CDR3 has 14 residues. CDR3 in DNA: TGTGCCAGCAGTCGGCGGCGGGCTAACACTGAAGCTTTCTTT. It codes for CASSRRRANTEAFF.

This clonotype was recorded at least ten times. CDR3 region: CASSILSQGSSGANVLTF. CDR3 bases: TGTGCCAGCAGCATCCTTTCACAGGGTTCGTCCGGGGCCAACGTCCTGACTTTC. This chain joins TRBV4-2 and TRBJ2-6; D possibly corresponds to TRBD1 (6 bases). V was trimmed by 5 bases and J by 4 bases, leaving 21 bases between them. There are 18 residues in the CDR3. Per the germline V gene, CDR1 is LGHNA and CDR2 is YNFKEQ.

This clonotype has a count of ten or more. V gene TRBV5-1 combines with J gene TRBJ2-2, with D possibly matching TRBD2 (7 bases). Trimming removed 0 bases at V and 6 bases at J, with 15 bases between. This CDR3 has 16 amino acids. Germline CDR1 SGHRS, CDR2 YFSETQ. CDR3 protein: CASSLDGGQVAGELFF. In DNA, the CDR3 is TGCGCCAGCAGCTTGGACGGGGGGCAAGTCGCCGGGGAGCTGTTTTTT. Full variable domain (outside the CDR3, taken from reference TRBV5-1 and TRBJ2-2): KAGVTQTPRYLIKTRGQQVTLSCSPISGHRSVSWYQQTPGQGLQFLFEYFSETQRNKGNFPGRFSGRQFSNSRSEMNVSTLELGDSALYLCASSLDGGQVAGELFFGEGSRLTVL.

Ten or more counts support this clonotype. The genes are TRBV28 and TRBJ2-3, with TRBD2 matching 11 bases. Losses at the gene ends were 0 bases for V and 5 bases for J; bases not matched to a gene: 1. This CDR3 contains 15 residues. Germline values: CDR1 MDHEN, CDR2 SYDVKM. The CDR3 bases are TGTGCCAGCAGTTTATGGCTAGCGGGAGGAGATACGCAGTATTTT. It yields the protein CASSLWLAGGDTQYF.

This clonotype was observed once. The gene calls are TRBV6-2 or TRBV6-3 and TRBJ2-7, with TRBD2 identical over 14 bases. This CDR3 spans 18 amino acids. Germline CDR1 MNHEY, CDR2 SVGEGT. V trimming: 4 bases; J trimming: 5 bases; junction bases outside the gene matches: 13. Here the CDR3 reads CASSLLGGTSGSEHEQYF. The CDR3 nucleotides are TGTGCCAGCAGTTTACTTGGGGGGACTAGCGGGAGTGAGCACGAGCAGTACTTC.

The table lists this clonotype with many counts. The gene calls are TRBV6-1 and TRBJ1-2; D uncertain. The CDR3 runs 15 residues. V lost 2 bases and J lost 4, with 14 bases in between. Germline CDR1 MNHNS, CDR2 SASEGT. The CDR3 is CASSEHGRAGYGYTF. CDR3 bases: TGTGCCAGCAGTGAACACGGACGAGCCGGCTATGGCTACACCTTC.

The CDR3 nucleotides read TGTGCCAGCAGCGTGGGGGACAGGGTCGGAAACACCATATATTTT. The encoded protein is CASSVGDRVGNTIYF. V gene TRBV9 combines with J gene TRBJ1-3, with 9 positions matching TRBD1. The J segment lost 4 bases and the V segment lost 2 bases, leaving 4 bases of the junction unmatched. There are 15 residues in the CDR3. The germline gives CDR1 SGDLS, CDR2 YYNGEE. The full variable domain, completed using reference TRBV9 and TRBJ1-3, is DSGVTQTPKHLITATGQRVTLRCSPRSGDLSVYWYQQSLDQGLQFLIQYYNGEERAKGNILERFSAQQFPDLHSELNLSSLELGDSALYFCASSVGDRVGNTIYFGEGSWLTVV.

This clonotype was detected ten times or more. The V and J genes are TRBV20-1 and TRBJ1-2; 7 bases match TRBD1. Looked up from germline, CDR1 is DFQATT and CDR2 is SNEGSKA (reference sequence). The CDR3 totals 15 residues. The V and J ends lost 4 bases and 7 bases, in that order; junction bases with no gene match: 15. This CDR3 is CSAITGTAEGGGYTF. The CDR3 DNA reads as TGCAGTGCTATAACAGGGACAGCCGAGGGAGGTGGCTACACCTTC.

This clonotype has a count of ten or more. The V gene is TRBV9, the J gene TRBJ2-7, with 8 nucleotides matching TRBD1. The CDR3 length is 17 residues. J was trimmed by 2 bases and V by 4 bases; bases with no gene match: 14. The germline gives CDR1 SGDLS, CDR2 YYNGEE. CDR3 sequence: CASSPHGGAGGAYEQYF. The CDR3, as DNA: TGTGCCAGCAGCCCTCATGGAGGGGCAGGGGGCGCCTACGAGCAGTACTTC.

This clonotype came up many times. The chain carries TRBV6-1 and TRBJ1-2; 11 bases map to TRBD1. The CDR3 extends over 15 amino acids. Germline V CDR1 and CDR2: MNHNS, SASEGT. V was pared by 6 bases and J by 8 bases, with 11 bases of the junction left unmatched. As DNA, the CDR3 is TGTGCCAGCAGGTCCGGGACAGGGGGACCTTGGGGCTACACCTTC. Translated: CASRSGTGGPWGYTF.

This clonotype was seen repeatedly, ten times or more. CDR3 in DNA: TGCAGTGCTAGAGATCCCCCCGGGCAGTACTTC. Translating gives CSARDPPGQYF. The chain recombines TRBV20-1 with TRBJ2-7; D unclear. V was cut by 0 bases and J by 9 bases, with 9 bases left in between. This CDR3 region has 11 residues. Germline-derived CDR1 and CDR2 are DFQATT and SNEGSKA (reference sequence).

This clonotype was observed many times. CDR3 DNA: TGTGCCAGCAGTTACCCACCCGGGACAGGGGACACCGGGGAGCTGTTTTTT. It is translated as CASSYPPGTGDTGELFF. The chain carries TRBV6-5 and TRBJ2-2; the match to TRBD1 covers 10 bases. Germline V gene data show CDR1 as MNHEY and CDR2 as SVGAGI. The CDR3 has 17 residues. V trimming: 2 bases; J trimming: 3 bases; junction bases outside the gene matches: 6.

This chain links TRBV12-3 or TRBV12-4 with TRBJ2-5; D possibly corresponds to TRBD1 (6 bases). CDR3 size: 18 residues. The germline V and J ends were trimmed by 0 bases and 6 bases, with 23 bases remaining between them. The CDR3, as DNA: TGTGCCAGCAGTTTAGCATCCTCCGGGACACCATTCGGAAAGACCCAGTACTTC. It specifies CASSLASSGTPFGKTQYF.